A selection of T cell receptor beta chains follows, all from one sample in a study of T cells in localized non-small cell lung cancer. Using immunoSEQ multiplex PCR, the repertoire was profiled, and TCRdb retains in-frame clones only, with some absent. This repertoire shows around 140,000 clones, 89% found once; its top ten account for over 1.5%. The input for sequencing was peripheral blood, taken before any cancer treatment. These receptors all stem from a female donor of 60 years or more with stage I lung adenocarcinoma. Both conserved end residues are part of each CDR3. The order of the fields is V gene, clone size, D gene, J gene, CDR3 DNA, CDR3 protein. D genes are given only for firm matches. Size tells how often a clone was seen (once, few, many) or the class of an expanded clone, and some rows leave it out.

>TRBV10-3|NA|TRBD1|TRBJ2-6
TGTGCCATCAGTAAGACAGGGGACCGTGGGGCCAACGTCCTGACTTTC
CAISKTGDRGANVLTF
>TRBV7-2|NA|TRBD1|TRBJ1-5
TGTGCCAGCAGACCCACCGACAGGGGCGGGCCCCAGCATTTT
CASRPTDRGGPQHF
>TRBV4-2|NA|NA|TRBJ1-1
TGTGCCAGCAGCCCGGAAGATCGGGTGGGCACTGAAGCTTTCTTT
CASSPEDRVGTEAFF
>TRBV30|NA|TRBD2|TRBJ2-7
TGTGCCTGGAAGGGAGGGAGCTACGAGCAGTACTTC
CAWKGGSYEQYF
>TRBV27|NA|NA|TRBJ2-1
TGTGCCAGCGGGGCTCCCCCCCTCATATACAATGAGCAGTTCTTC
CASGAPPLIYNEQFF
>TRBV9|once|NA|TRBJ1-2
TGTGCCAGCAGCGTAGCAGGGGTTGACTATGGCTACACCTTC
CASSVAGVDYGYTF
>TRBV29-1|once|NA|TRBJ1-5
TGCAGCGCTGAGATCGGGTCCAATCAGCCCCAGCATTTT
CSAEIGSNQPQHF
>TRBV15|NA|NA|TRBJ2-1
TGTGCCACCAGCACCAGATTCATGCCACTAAGGAAGGGAGCGGTGAATGAGCAGTTCTTC
CATSTRFMPLRKGAVNEQFF
>TRBV7-9|NA|NA|TRBJ1-4
TGTGCCAGCAGCTCTCAGGACGCGTTGAATTATGAAAAACTGTTTTTT
CASSSQDALNYEKLFF
>TRBV28|NA|NA|TRBJ2-6
TGTGCCAGCAGTTTTGGGGGGCCTGGGGCCAACGTCCTGACTTTC
CASSFGGPGANVLTF
>TRBV28|NA|TRBD1|TRBJ2-7
TGTGCCAGCAGTTTGTCGGGACAGGGGGCCTACGAGCAGTACTTC
CASSLSGQGAYEQYF
>TRBV28|NA|TRBD2|TRBJ2-5
TGTGCCAGCAGCCGGGGGGGCCAGAACCAAGAGACCCAGTACTTC
CASSRGGQNQETQYF
>TRBV6-1|NA|NA|TRBJ1-2
TGTGCCAGCAGCGCTAGGGACACATCGGGCGGCTACACCTTC
CASSARDTSGGYTF
>TRBV6-6|NA|TRBD2|TRBJ2-5
TGTGCCAGCCATTCTAGCGGCCAAGAGACCCAGTACTTC
CASHSSGQETQYF
>TRBV6-5|NA|NA|TRBJ1-5
TGTGCCAGCAGTTACAGCCGAAATCAGCCCCAGCATTTT
CASSYSRNQPQHF
>TRBV18|NA|NA|TRBJ1-1
TGTGCCAGCTCACCGTACAGGGCGCCCCACACTGAAGCTTTCTTT
CASSPYRAPHTEAFF
>TRBV11-3|NA|TRBD2|TRBJ2-3
TGTGCCAGCAGCTTAGAGGGACTAGCCGGAGATACGCAGTATTTT
CASSLEGLAGDTQYF
>TRBV7-9|NA|NA|TRBJ2-3
TGTGCCAGCACCAGCGCGGATACGCAGTATTTT
CASTSADTQYF
>TRBV12-5|NA|TRBD1|TRBJ2-1
TGTGCTAGTGGTTTGGAAAGGGACAGCCGGGAGCAGTTCTTC
CASGLERDSREQFF
>TRBV29-1|NA|TRBD2|TRBJ2-7
TGCAGCGCCCGACCGCGGGAGGGCCCAGACGAGCAGTACTTC
CSARPREGPDEQYF
>TRBV7-9|NA|TRBD1|TRBJ1-1
TGTGCGACAGGGGACGACACTGAAGCTTTCTTT
CATGDDTEAFF
>TRBV6-1|NA|NA|TRBJ2-5
TGTGCCAGCAGTGAAGGCAAGGGCCAAGAGACCCAGTACTTC
CASSEGKGQETQYF
>TRBV7-3|NA|NA|TRBJ2-1
TGTGCCAGCAGCTTACAAGCGGCCTCCTACAATGAGCAGTTCTTC
CASSLQAASYNEQFF
>TRBV30|NA|NA|TRBJ1-2
TGTGCCTGGAATCCCTTCACAGTGAACTATGGCTACACCTTC
CAWNPFTVNYGYTF
>TRBV11-3|once|NA|TRBJ2-7
TGTGCCAGCAGCTTAGTGGGCACCACCGAGCAGTACTTC
CASSLVGTTEQYF
>TRBV5-1|NA|TRBD2|TRBJ2-2
TGCGCCAGCAGCCCACCGGGACTAGCATCCGGGGAGCTGTTTTTT
CASSPPGLASGELFF
>TRBV11-2|many|NA|TRBJ2-4
TGTGCCAGCAGCTTAGCTCCCGTCGGCGGTCAGTACTTC
CASSLAPVGGQYF
>TRBV14|NA|TRBD1|TRBJ2-7
TGTGCCAGCAGCCACGGGACAGGGGGCGTTACCCCCTACGAGCAGTACTTC
CASSHGTGGVTPYEQYF
>TRBV20-1|NA|NA|TRBJ2-3
TGCAGTGCTAGTGCAGATACGCAGTATTTT
CSASADTQYF
>TRBV7-2|NA|TRBD1|TRBJ2-1
TGTGCCAGCAGCTTAACTCCGACAGGGGGTTACAATGAGCAGTTCTTC
CASSLTPTGGYNEQFF
>TRBV19|NA|TRBD1|TRBJ1-4
TGTGCCAGTCACCAAGGGCCGGGACAGGGAAGTGGACTGTTTTTT
CASHQGPGQGSGLFF
>TRBV9|once|TRBD2|TRBJ2-7
TGTGCCCCAGCAGCGCGGAGGACTAGCGGGACCTACTACGAGCAGTACTTC
CAPAARRTSGTYYEQYF
>TRBV13|NA|NA|TRBJ2-4
TGTGCCAGCAGCCCCCCGGGGGCGGCTGGCGGCAAAAACATTCAGTACTTC
CASSPPGAAGGKNIQYF
>TRBV18|NA|NA|TRBJ2-3
TGTGCCAGCCCCCCCGACAGATCCACAGATACGCAGTATTTT
CASPPDRSTDTQYF
>TRBV5-1|once|TRBD2|TRBJ2-1
TGCGCCAGCAGCAGGATTAGCGGGAGTGGAAGTGAGCAGTTCTTC
CASSRISGSGSEQFF
>TRBV28|NA|TRBD1|TRBJ2-7
TGTGCCAGCAGCAAGGGACAGGGGAGCTCCTACGAGCAGTACTTC
CASSKGQGSSYEQYF
>TRBV5-1|NA|NA|TRBJ2-1
TGCGCCAGCAGCTTCCAGGGGCAGTACAATGAGCAGTTCTTC
CASSFQGQYNEQFF
>TRBV2|NA|TRBD2|TRBJ2-6
TGTGCCAGCAGTGAGACTAGCGGGAGGTTAGGGGCCAACGTCCTGACTTTC
CASSETSGRLGANVLTF
>TRBV7-3|medium-sized|NA|TRBJ2-2
TGTGCCAGCAGCTTATGGGAGTCATCGAACACCGGGGAGCTGTTTTTT
CASSLWESSNTGELFF
>TRBV19|NA|TRBD1|TRBJ2-7
TGTGCCAGTACTAGGACAGGGTCCTCCTACGAGCAGTACTTC
CASTRTGSSYEQYF
>TRBV5-1|NA|NA|TRBJ2-3
TGCGCCAGCAGCTTGGATGGGGGAATCACAGATACGCAGTATTTT
CASSLDGGITDTQYF
>TRBV1|NA|NA|TRBJ1-2
TGCACCAGCAGCCAATTTCGATCTCCCTATGGCTACACCTTC
CTSSQFRSPYGYTF
>TRBV28|NA|TRBD2|TRBJ2-1
TGTGCCAGCCTATCCGGGACTAGCGCGTACAATGAGCAGTTCTTC
CASLSGTSAYNEQFF
>TRBV5-5|NA|TRBD1|TRBJ2-7
TGTGCCAGCACCATATCACCGGGACAGCTAATCTCCGAGCAGTACTTC
CASTISPGQLISEQYF
>TRBV7-9|NA|NA|TRBJ1-5
TGTGCCAGCAGCTCGATGGGAACAAAAGTCCAGCCCCAGCATTTT
CASSSMGTKVQPQHF
>TRBV10-1|NA|TRBD1|TRBJ2-3
TGCGCCAGCAGGAGGACAGGGGAGGCCACAGATACGCAGTATTTT
CASRRTGEATDTQYF
>TRBV5-6|NA|TRBD1|TRBJ2-7
TGTGCCAGCAGCTTGACAGGGACAGGATCCTACGAGCAGTACTTC
CASSLTGTGSYEQYF
>TRBV10-1|few|NA|TRBJ2-2
TGCGCCAGCAGTAAGAACACCGGGGAGCTGTTTTTT
CASSKNTGELFF
>TRBV6-5|NA|NA|TRBJ1-1
TGTGCCAGCAGTCCCCAAGTCCGGTTATTCGAAGCAGCTTTCTTT
CASSPQVRLFEAAFF
>TRBV11-3|NA|NA|TRBJ2-1
TGTGCCAGCAGTGCCGGCAATGAGCAGTTCTTC
CASSAGNEQFF
>TRBV18|NA|NA|TRBJ2-1
TGTGCCAGCTCACCAATCAGTCTTAGCTCCTACAATGAGCAGTTCTTC
CASSPISLSSYNEQFF
>TRBV5-8|NA|NA|TRBJ1-2
TGTGCCAGCAGCTTGGGCCCTGGCTACACCTTC
CASSLGPGYTF
>TRBV6-5|NA|NA|TRBJ2-1
TGTGCCAGCAGTGGAGGAGGACTGGGGCACAATGAGCAGTTCTTC
CASSGGGLGHNEQFF
>TRBV4-1|NA|TRBD2|TRBJ2-7
TGCGCCAGCAGCCAAGGTCCGGGAGGGGGAGACGAGCAGTACTTC
CASSQGPGGGDEQYF
>TRBV29-1|NA|NA|TRBJ2-5
TGCAGCGTTGTTCGGGAGACCCAGTACTTC
CSVVRETQYF
>TRBV18|NA|NA|TRBJ1-5
TGTGCCAGCTCACCAGAGGGCAGGGAAAGCCAGCCCCAGCATTTT
CASSPEGRESQPQHF
>TRBV27|once|TRBD1|TRBJ2-7
TGTGCCAGCAGTTATGCCGACAGGGGGAAGGGCGAGCAGTACTTC
CASSYADRGKGEQYF
>TRBV5-1|NA|NA|TRBJ2-7
TGCGCCAGCAGCTCCGGACTGACTAGAGAGCAGTACTTC
CASSSGLTREQYF
>TRBV7-3|NA|NA|TRBJ1-5
TGTGCCAGCAGCCCGGTCCATCAGCCCCAGCATTTT
CASSPVHQPQHF